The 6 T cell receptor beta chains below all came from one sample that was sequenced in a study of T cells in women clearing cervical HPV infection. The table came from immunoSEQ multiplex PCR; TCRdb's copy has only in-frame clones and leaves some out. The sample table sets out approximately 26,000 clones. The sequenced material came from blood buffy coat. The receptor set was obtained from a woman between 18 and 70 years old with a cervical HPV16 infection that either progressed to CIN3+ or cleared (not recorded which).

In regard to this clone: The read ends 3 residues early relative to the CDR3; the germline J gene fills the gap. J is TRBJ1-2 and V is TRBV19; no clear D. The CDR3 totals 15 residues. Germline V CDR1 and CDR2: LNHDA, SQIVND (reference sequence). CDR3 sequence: CASTSSGPAGNDYTF. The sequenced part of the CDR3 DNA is TGTGCCAGTACTTCTAGCGGCCCCGCGGGGAATGAC. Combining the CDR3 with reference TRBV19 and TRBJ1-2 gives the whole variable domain DGGITQSPKYLFRKEGQNVTLSCEQNLNHDAMYWYRQDPGQGLRLIYYSQIVNDFQKGDIAEGYSVSREKKESFPLTVTSAQKNPTAFYLCASTSSGPAGNDYTFGSGTRLTVV.

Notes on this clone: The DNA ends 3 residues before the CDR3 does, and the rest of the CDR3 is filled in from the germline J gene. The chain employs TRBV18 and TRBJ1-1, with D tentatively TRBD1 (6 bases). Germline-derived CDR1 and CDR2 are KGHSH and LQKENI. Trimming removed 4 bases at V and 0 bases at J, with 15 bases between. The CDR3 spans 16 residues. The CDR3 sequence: CASSHTDSLLNTEAFF. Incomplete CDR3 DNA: TGTGCCAGCTCACACACGGACAGTCTTCTGAACACTGAA.

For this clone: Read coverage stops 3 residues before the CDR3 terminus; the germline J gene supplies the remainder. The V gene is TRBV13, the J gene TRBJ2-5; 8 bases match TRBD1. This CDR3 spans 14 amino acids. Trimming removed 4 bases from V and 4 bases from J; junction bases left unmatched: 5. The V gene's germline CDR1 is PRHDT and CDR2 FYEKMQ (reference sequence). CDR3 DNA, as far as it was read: TGTGCCAGCAGCTACACCACAGGGGGAGAGACC. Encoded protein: CASSYTTGGET. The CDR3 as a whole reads CASSYTTGGETQYF.

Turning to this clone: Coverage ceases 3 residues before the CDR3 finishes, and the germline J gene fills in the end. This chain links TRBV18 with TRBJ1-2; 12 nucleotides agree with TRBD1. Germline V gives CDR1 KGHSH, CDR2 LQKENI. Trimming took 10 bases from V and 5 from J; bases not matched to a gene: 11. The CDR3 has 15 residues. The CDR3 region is CATKPGTGGGYGYTF. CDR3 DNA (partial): TGTGCCACCAAGCCCGGGACAGGGGGCGGATATGGC.

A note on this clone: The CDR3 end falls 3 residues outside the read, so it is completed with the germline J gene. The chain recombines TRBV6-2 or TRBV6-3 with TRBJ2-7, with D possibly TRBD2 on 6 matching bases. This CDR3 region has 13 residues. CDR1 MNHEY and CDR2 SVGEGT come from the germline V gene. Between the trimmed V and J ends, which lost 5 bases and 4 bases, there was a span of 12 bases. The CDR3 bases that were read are TGTGCCAGCAGTCGCGAGGGGAGGTACGAG. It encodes CASSREGRYE. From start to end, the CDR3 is CASSREGRYEQYF.

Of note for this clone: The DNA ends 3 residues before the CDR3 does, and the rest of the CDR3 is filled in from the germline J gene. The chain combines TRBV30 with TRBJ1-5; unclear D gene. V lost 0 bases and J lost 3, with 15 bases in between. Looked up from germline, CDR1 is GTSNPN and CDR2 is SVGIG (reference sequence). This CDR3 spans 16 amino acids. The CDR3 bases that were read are TGTGCCTGGAGTGTACGGGGTTGGGCCAACAATCAGCCC. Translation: CAWSVRGWANNQP. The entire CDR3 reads CAWSVRGWANNQPQHF.